Below, 3 T cell receptor beta chains from the same sample are listed, as sequenced in a study of T cell responses to AZD1222 COVID-19 vaccine. Libraries were prepared by immunoSEQ multiplex PCR; TCRdb keeps only in-frame clonotypes and omits some of them. Of approximately 88,000 clones listed, approximately 80% were seen once; the top ten hold approximately 21%. Sample: peripheral blood, taken on day 0 of AZD1222 vaccination. The receptors derive from an adult in good health.

The CDR3 loop reads CASSQGSGRYNQPQHF. CDR3 bases: TGTGCCAGCAGCCAAGGAAGCGGACGCTACAATCAGCCCCAGCATTTT. The chain employs TRBV3-1 (or the pseudogene TRBV3-2) and TRBJ1-5; unclear D gene. Deletions cut 1 base from V and 3 bases from J, with 13 bases between. The CDR3 consists of 16 residues. Germline-derived CDR1 and CDR2 are LGHDT and YNNKEL (reference sequence).

The genes are TRBV6-5 and TRBJ2-1; 12 nucleotides agree with TRBD2. Germline CDR1 is MNHEY and CDR2 is SVGAGI. This CDR3 spans 14 amino acids. This CDR3 is CAGGLAGSYNEQFF. CDR3 bases: TGTGCGGGGGGACTAGCGGGTTCCTACAATGAGCAGTTCTTC.

J is TRBJ2-7 and V is TRBV20-1; TRBD2 might be the D (6 bases). Germline CDR1 and CDR2: DFQATT and SNEGSKA (reference sequence). The CDR3 is 11 residues long. The ends were cut back, 6 bases at V and 6 bases at J, with 12 bases in the middle. As DNA, the CDR3 is TGCAGTGCCCAACTAGCAGCCGAGCAGTACTTC. It encodes CSAQLAAEQYF.